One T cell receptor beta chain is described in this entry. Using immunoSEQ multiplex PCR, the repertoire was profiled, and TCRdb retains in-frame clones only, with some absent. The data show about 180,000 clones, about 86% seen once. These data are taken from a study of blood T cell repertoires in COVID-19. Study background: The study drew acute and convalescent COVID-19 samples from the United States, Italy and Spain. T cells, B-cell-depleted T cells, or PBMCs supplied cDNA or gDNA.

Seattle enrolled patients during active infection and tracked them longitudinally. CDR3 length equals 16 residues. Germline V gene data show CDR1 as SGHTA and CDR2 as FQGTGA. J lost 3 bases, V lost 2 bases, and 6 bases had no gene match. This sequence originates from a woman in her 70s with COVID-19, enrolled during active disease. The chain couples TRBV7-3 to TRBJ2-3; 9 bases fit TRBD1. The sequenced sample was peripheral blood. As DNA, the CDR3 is TGTGCCAGCAGCTTAGGATCGACAGGGGGGACAGATACGCAGTATTTT. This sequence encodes CASSLGSTGGTDTQYF.